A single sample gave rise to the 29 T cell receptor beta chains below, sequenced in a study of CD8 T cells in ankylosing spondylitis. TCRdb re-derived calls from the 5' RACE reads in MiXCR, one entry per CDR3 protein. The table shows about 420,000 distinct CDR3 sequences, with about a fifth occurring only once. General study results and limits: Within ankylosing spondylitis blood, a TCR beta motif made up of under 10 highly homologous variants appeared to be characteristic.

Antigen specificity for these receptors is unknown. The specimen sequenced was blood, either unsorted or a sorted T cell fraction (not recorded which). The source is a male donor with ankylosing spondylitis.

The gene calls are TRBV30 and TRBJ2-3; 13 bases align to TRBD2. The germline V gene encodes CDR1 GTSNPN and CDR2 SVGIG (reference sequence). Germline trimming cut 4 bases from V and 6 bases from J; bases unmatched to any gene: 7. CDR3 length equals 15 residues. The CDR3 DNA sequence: TGTGCCTGGACTCCGGGACTAGCGGGATTTGATACGCAGTATTTT. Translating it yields CAWTPGLAGFDTQYF.

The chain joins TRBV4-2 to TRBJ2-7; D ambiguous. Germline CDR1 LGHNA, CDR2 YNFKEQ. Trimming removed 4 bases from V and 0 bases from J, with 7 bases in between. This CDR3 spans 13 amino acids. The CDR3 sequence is CASSPESSYEQYF. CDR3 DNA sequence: TGTGCCAGCAGCCCGGAAAGCTCCTACGAGCAGTACTTC.

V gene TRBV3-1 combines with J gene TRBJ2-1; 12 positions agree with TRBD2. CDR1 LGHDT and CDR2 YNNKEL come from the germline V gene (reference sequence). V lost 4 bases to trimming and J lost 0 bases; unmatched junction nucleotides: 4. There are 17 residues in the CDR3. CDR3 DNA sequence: TGTGCCAGCAGCCCGAGGACTAGCGGGATCTCCTACAATGAGCAGTTCTTC. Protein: CASSPRTSGISYNEQFF.

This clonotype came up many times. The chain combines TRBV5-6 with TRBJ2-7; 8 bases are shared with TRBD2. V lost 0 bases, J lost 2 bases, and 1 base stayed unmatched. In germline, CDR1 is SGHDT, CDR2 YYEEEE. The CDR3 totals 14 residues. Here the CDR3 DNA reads TGTGCCAGCAGCTTGGACGGGGGGGCCTACGAGCAGTACTTC. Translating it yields CASSLDGGAYEQYF. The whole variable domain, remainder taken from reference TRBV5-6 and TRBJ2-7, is DAGVTQSPTHLIKTRGQQVTLRCSPKSGHDTVSWYQQALGQGPQFIFQYYEEEERQRGNFPDRFSGHQFPNYSSELNVNALLLGDSALYLCASSLDGGAYEQYFGPGTRLTVT.

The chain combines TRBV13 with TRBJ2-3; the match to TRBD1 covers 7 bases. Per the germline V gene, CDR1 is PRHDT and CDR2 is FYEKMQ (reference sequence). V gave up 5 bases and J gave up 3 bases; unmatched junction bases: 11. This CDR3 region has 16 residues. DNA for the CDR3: TGTGCCAGCAGCCCCACTGACAGGGTCATGACAGATACGCAGTATTTT. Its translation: CASSPTDRVMTDTQYF. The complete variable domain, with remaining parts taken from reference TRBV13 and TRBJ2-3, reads AAGVIQSPRHLIKEKRETATLKCYPIPRHDTVYWYQQGPGQDPQFLISFYEKMQSDKGSIPDRFSAQQFSDYHSELNMSSLELGDSALYFCASSPTDRVMTDTQYFGPGTRLTVL.

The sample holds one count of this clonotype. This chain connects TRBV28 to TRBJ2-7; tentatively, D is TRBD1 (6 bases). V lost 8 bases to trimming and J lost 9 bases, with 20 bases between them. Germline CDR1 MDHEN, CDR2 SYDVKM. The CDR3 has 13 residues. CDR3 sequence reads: CASFDRWALRQYF. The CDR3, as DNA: TGTGCCAGCTTCGACAGGTGGGCCTTAAGGCAGTACTTC.

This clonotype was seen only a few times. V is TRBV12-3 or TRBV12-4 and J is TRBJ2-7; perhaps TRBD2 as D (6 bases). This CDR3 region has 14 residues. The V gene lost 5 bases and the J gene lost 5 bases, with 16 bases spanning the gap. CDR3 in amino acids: CASSPRGGLDEQYF. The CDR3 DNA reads TGTGCCAGCAGTCCGCGTGGAGGGTTGGACGAGCAGTACTTC.

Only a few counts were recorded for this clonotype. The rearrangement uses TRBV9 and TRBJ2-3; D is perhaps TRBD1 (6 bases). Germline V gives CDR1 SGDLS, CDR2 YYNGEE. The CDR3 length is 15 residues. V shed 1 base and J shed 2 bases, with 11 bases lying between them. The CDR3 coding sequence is TGTGCCAGCAGCGTAATGGGACATTTCACAGATACGCAGTATTTT. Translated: CASSVMGHFTDTQYF.

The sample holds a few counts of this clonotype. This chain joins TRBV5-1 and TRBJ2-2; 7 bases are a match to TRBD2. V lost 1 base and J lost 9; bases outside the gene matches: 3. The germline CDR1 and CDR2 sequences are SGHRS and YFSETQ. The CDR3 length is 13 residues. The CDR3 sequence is CASSLTSARELFF. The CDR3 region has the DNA TGCGCCAGCAGCTTGACTAGCGCTAGGGAGCTGTTTTTT.

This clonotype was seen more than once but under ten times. CDR3 sequence: CASSYPGPSEAFF. The CDR3 DNA is TGTGCCAGCAGCTACCCGGGCCCCTCTGAAGCTTTCTTT. The J gene is TRBJ1-1, the V gene TRBV28; D unclear. CDR3 length: 13 residues. Germline loops: CDR1 MDHEN, CDR2 SYDVKM. Trimming pared 6 bases from V and 6 bases from J, leaving 14 bases between.

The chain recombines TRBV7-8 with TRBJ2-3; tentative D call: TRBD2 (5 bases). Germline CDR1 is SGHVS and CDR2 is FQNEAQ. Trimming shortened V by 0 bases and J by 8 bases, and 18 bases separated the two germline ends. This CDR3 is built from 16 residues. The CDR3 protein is CASSLAVGEGSGTQYF. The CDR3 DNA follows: TGTGCCAGCAGCTTAGCGGTCGGGGAAGGGAGTGGTACGCAGTATTTT. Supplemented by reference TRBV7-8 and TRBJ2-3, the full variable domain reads GAGVSQSPRYKVAKRGQDVALRCDPISGHVSLFWYQQALGQGPEFLTYFQNEAQLDKSGLPSDRFFAERPEGSVSTLKIQRTQQEDSAVYLCASSLAVGEGSGTQYFGPGTRLTVL.

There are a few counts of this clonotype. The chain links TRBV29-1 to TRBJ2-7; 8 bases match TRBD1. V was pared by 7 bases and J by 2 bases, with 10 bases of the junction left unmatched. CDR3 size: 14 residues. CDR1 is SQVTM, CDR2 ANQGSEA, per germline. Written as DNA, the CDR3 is TGCAGCGCTACTAGGACAGGGATCCCCTACGAGCAGTACTTC. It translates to CSATRTGIPYEQYF.

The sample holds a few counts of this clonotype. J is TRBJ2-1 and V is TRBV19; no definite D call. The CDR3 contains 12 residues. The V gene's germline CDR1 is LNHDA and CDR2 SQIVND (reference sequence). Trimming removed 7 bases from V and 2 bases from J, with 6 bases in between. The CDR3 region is CASIGTYNEQFF. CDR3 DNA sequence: TGTGCCAGTATCGGAACCTACAATGAGCAGTTCTTC.

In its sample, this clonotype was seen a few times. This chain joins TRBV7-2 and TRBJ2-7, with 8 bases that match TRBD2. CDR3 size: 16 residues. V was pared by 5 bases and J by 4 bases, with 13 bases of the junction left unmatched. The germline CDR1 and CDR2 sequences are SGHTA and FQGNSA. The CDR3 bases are TGTGCCAGCAGCCCCCGAGCAGCGGGGGCCCTTTACGAGCAGTACTTC. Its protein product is CASSPRAAGALYEQYF. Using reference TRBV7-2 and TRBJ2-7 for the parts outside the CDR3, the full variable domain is GAGVSQSPSNKVTEKGKDVELRCDPISGHTALYWYRQSLGQGLEFLIYFQGNSAPDKSGLPSDRFSAERTGGSVSTLTIQRTQQEDSAVYLCASSPRAAGALYEQYFGPGTRLTVT.

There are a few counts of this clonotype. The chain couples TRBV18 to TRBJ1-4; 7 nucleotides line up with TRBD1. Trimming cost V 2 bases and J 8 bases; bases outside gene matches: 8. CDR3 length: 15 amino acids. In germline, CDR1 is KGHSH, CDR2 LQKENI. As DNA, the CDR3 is TGTGCCAGCTCACCATACCCGGGGACAGACGAAAAACTGTTTTTT. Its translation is CASSPYPGTDEKLFF.

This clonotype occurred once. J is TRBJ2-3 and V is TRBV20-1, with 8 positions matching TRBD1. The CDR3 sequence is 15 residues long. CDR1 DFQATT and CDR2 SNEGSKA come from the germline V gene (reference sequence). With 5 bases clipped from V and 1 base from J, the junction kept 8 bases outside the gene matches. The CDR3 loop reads CSAPTGQAGTDTQYF. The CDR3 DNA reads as TGCAGTGCTCCCACGGGACAGGCGGGCACAGATACGCAGTATTTT.

CDR3 in amino acids: CASSLSWWGYSNQPQHF. The CDR3 DNA follows: TGTGCCAGCAGCTTAAGTTGGTGGGGCTATAGCAATCAGCCCCAGCATTTT. The chain couples TRBV7-6 to TRBJ1-5; TRBD1 is a possible D gene (5 bases). Per the germline V gene, CDR1 is SGHVS and CDR2 is FNYEAQ. Trimming removed 2 bases at V and 0 bases at J, with 14 bases between. The CDR3 covers 17 residues.

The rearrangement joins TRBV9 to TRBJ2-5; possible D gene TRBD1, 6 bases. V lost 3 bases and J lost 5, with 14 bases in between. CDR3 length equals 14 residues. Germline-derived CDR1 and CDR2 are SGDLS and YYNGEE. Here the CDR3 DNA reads TGTGCCAGCAGCGAAAGGGGGTCGTGGGAGACCCAGTACTTC. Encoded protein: CASSERGSWETQYF.

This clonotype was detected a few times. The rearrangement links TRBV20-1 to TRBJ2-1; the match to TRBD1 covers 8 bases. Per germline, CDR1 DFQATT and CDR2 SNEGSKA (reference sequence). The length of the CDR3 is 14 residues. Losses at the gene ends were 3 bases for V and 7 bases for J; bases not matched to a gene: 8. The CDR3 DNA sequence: TGCAGTGCTAGTCGAAGGACAGGGAGTAATGAGCAGTTCTTC. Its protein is CSASRRTGSNEQFF.

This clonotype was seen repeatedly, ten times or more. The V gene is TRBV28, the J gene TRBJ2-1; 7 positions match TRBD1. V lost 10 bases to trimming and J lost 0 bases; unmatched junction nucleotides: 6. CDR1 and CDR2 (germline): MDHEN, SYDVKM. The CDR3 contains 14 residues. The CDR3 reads CAIHRGASYNEQFF. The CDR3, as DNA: TGTGCCATCCACAGGGGTGCCTCCTACAATGAGCAGTTCTTC.

CDR3 nucleotides: TGTGCCAGCAGCTTCTCTACAGGGGTGGGCTATGGCTACACCTTC. Its protein is CASSFSTGVGYGYTF. V and J are TRBV7-6 and TRBJ1-2, with 7 nucleotides matching TRBD1. J was trimmed by 4 bases and V by 3 bases; bases with no gene match: 8. The CDR3 has 15 residues. Germline CDR1 and CDR2: SGHVS and FNYEAQ.

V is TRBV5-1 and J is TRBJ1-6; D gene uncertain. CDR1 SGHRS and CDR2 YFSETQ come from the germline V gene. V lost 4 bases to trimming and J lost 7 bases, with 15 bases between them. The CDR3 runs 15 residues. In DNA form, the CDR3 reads TGCGCCAGCAGCACCTCAGGAATTTCGAATTCACCCCTCCACTTT. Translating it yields CASSTSGISNSPLHF.

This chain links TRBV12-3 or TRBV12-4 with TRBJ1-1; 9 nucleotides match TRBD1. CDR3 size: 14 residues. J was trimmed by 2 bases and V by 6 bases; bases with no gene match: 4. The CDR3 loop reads CASRYRGRNTEAFF. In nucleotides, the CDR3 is TGTGCCAGCAGGTACAGGGGGCGAAACACTGAAGCTTTCTTT.

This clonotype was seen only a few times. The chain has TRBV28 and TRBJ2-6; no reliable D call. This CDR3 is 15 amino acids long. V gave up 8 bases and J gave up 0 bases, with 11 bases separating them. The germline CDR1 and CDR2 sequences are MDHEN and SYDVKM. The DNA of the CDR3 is TGTGCCAGCGGGCGGCCGTTCTCTGGGGCCAACGTCCTGACTTTC. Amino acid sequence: CASGRPFSGANVLTF.

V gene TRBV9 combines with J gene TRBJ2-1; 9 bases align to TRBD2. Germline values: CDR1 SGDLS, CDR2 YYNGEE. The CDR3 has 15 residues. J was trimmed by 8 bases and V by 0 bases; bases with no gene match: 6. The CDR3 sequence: CASSVVGTSFHEQFF. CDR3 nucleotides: TGTGCCAGCAGCGTAGTTGGGACTAGCTTCCATGAGCAGTTCTTC.

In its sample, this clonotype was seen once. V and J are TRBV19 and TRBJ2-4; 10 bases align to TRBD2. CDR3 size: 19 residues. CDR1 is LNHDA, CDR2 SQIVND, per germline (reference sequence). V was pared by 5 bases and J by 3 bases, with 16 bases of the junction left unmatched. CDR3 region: CASSPSQGLARLFKNIQYF. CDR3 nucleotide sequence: TGTGCCAGTAGTCCATCACAGGGACTAGCGCGCCTTTTCAAAAACATTCAGTACTTC.

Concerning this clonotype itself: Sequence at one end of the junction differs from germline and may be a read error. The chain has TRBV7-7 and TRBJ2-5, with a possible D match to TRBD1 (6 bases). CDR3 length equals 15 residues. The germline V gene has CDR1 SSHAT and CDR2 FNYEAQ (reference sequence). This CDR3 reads CASSLGAGGWETQYF. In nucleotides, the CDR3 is TGTGCTAGCAGCTTGGGGGCCGGAGGCTGGGAGACCCAGTACTTC.

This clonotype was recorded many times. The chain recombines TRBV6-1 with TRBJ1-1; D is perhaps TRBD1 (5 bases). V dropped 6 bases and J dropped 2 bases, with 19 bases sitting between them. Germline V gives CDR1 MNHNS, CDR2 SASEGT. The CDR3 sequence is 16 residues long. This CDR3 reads CASSAGFGGGNTEAFF. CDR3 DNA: TGTGCCAGCAGCGCAGGGTTTGGGGGGGGAAACACTGAAGCTTTCTTT.

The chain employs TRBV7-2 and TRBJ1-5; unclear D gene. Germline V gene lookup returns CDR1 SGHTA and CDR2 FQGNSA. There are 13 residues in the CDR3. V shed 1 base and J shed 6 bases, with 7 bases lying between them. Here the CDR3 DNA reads TGTGCCAGCAGCTTAGGGGCCAGTCAGCCCCAGCATTTT. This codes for CASSLGASQPQHF.